A selection of T cell receptor beta chains follows, all from one sample in a study of cytomegalovirus exposure and HLA in healthy donors. TCRdb keeps only in-frame clones here, not all; method: immunoSEQ multiplex PCR. Here the sample spans about 230,000 clones, just under 80% being singletons. Material: PBMCs. These receptor sequences come from a boy between 10 and 17 years old in good health and CMV-seronegative. CDR3s include the opening cysteine and the closing phenylalanine or tryptophan. Each record gives: clone size, J gene, V gene, D gene, CDR3 protein, CDR3 DNA. The D gene is left open where the match is weak. The size field is filled for only some rows; it gives once, few, many or a size class.

>few|TRBJ2-1|TRBV7-7|TRBD2
CASSMGLVSNEQFF
TGTGCCAGCAGCATGGGACTAGTCAGCAATGAGCAGTTCTTC
>-|TRBJ2-7|TRBV7-8|-
CASGADRTYEQYF
TGTGCCAGCGGGGCAGACAGAACCTACGAGCAGTACTTC
>few|TRBJ2-7|TRBV7-6|-
CASSLDSGSSYEQYF
TGTGCCAGCAGCTTAGATAGCGGAAGCTCCTACGAGCAGTACTTC
>-|TRBJ1-1|TRBV28|-
CASREGADLDWAFF
TGTGCCAGCAGGGAAGGGGCGGATCTCGATTGGGCTTTCTTT
>-|TRBJ1-3|TRBV30|-
CAWSSGAGSGNTIYF
TGTGCCTGGAGTTCAGGGGCAGGCTCTGGAAACACCATATATTTT
>few|TRBJ1-5|TRBV12-1|-
CASSSASRVVQPQHF
TGTGCCAGCAGCTCTGCTTCCAGGGTCGTTCAGCCCCAGCATTTT
>-|TRBJ1-2|TRBV6-4|-
CASRTISGDKGRLCLLGYTF
TGTGCCAGCAGAACGATCTCTGGGGACAAGGGAAGGCTCTGCCTACTTGGCTACACCTTC
>-|TRBJ1-4|TRBV11-3|-
CASSNRGTTNEKLFF
TGTGCCAGCAGCAATCGGGGGACAACTAATGAAAAACTGTTTTTT
>-|TRBJ2-2|TRBV5-1|-
CASIPGVGTGELFF
TGCGCCAGCATACCGGGAGTTGGCACCGGGGAGCTGTTTTTT
>-|TRBJ2-4|TRBV2|TRBD2
CASIQLAPTSGGARNIQYF
TGTGCCAGCATCCAATTAGCGCCGACTAGCGGGGGGGCTAGGAACATTCAGTACTTC
>-|TRBJ1-3|TRBV5-4|-
CASSSKSQGWGGNTIYF
TGTGCCAGCAGCTCTAAGTCACAGGGTTGGGGTGGAAACACCATATATTTT
>-|TRBJ1-6|TRBV7-6|-
CASRAGLDNSPLHF
TGTGCCAGCAGGGCGGGGTTGGATAATTCACCCCTCCACTTT
>-|TRBJ2-7|TRBV6-1|-
CASSERPQGSDEQYF
TGTGCCAGCAGTGAACGACCTCAGGGATCGGACGAGCAGTACTTC
>once|TRBJ2-3|TRBV5-6|TRBD2
CASSSGTSSTDTQYF
TGTGCCAGCAGCTCCGGGACTAGCAGCACAGATACGCAGTATTTT
>-|TRBJ2-7|TRBV5-6|TRBD1
CASSLEQGARWEYPYEQYF
TGTGCCAGCAGCTTGGAGCAGGGGGCGCGTTGGGAGTACCCCTACGAGCAGTACTTC
>-|TRBJ2-6|TRBV5-1|TRBD2
CASSPPIERTSGPPVANVLTF
TGCGCCAGCAGCCCTCCCATCGAGCGGACTAGCGGACCTCCCGTGGCCAACGTCCTGACTTTC
>few|TRBJ1-5|TRBV6-5|-
CASSDRRNQPQHF
TGTGCCAGCAGTGACAGACGGAATCAGCCCCAGCATTTT
>once|TRBJ2-2|TRBV10-3|-
CAISEFIKRTSVELFF
TGTGCCATCAGTGAGTTCATAAAGCGGACCTCCGTGGAGCTGTTTTTT
>-|TRBJ1-5|TRBV2|-
CASTDRAGDSNQPQHF
TGTGCCAGCACTGATAGGGCGGGGGACAGCAATCAGCCCCAGCATTTT
>few|TRBJ2-7|TRBV19|TRBD2
CASSNGRAGGGYEQYF
TGTGCCAGTAGTAATGGACGAGCGGGAGGCGGGTACGAGCAGTACTTC
>-|TRBJ1-2|TRBV11-3|-
CASSLGQGYGYTF
TGTGCCAGCAGCTTGGGTCAGGGATACGGCTACACCTTC
>-|TRBJ2-3|TRBV7-3|-
CASSLFGGGTDTQYF
TGTGCCAGCAGCTTATTTGGCGGGGGCACAGATACGCAGTATTTT
>-|TRBJ2-2|TRBV6-5|-
CASSYSRGSGELFF
TGTGCCAGCAGTTACTCGAGGGGGTCCGGGGAGCTGTTTTTT
>few|TRBJ2-1|TRBV5-6|-
CASSSVRGNNEQFF
TGTGCCAGCAGCTCAGTAAGGGGTAATAATGAGCAGTTCTTC
>-|TRBJ2-3|TRBV7-2|-
CASSPHSTSTDTQYF
TGTGCCAGCAGCCCGCACAGCACTAGCACAGATACGCAGTATTTT
>-|TRBJ2-7|TRBV5-5|TRBD2
CASRFGIAGGYEQYF
TGTGCCAGCAGATTTGGGATAGCGGGGGGCTACGAGCAGTACTTC
>-|TRBJ2-5|TRBV28|TRBD1
CATLDRARETQYF
TGTGCCACCTTAGACAGGGCAAGGGAGACCCAGTACTTC
>-|TRBJ2-7|TRBV28|-
CASSSSAVDLTYEQYF
TGTGCCAGCAGTTCGAGTGCGGTCGACCTTACCTACGAGCAGTACTTC
>-|TRBJ1-2|TRBV11-3|TRBD1
CASSSRSGQGYSYGYTF
TGTGCCAGCAGCTCGAGATCGGGACAGGGGTATTCCTATGGCTACACCTTC
>-|TRBJ1-6|TRBV28|-
CASSPSVSPLHF
TGTGCCAGCAGCCCGAGTGTTTCACCCCTCCACTTT
>-|TRBJ2-7|TRBV30|-
CAWSETGVADEQYF
TGTGCCTGGAGTGAGACGGGGGTTGCGGACGAGCAGTACTTC
>-|TRBJ2-1|TRBV7-9|-
CASSKLSGVEQFF
TGTGCCAGCTCCAAACTCTCGGGAGTCGAGCAGTTCTTC
>-|TRBJ2-3|TRBV7-9|TRBD2
CASSRPGTSGRTDTQYF
TGTGCCAGCAGCCGCCCTGGGACTAGCGGGCGCACAGATACGCAGTATTTT
>-|TRBJ2-7|TRBV2|-
CASSEVSEQYF
TGTGCCAGCAGTGAAGTCAGCGAGCAGTACTTC
>-|TRBJ1-6|TRBV6-6|TRBD1
CASSYAQGGSPLHF
TGTGCCAGCAGTTACGCTCAGGGGGGTTCACCCCTCCACTTT
>-|TRBJ2-5|TRBV2|TRBD2
CASSEANSGVGTQYF
TGTGCCAGCAGTGAAGCTAATAGCGGGGTGGGGACCCAGTACTTC
>-|TRBJ1-5|TRBV27|-
CASSLSYGAEQPQHF
TGTGCCAGCAGCTTATCGTATGGGGCGGAGCAGCCCCAGCATTTT
>-|TRBJ1-5|TRBV6-6|-
CASSYPPVGAGQPQHF
TGTGCCAGCAGTTACCCCCCGGTGGGGGCAGGTCAGCCCCAGCATTTT
>few|TRBJ2-1|TRBV5-5|TRBD2
CASSQGRGGIHEQFF
TGTGCCAGCAGCCAAGGGCGGGGGGGCATTCATGAGCAGTTCTTC
>-|TRBJ1-6|TRBV11-3|-
CASSHGRGLRSPLHF
TGTGCCAGCAGCCACGGGAGGGGTTTACGGTCACCCCTCCACTTT
>-|TRBJ1-1|TRBV4-2|TRBD1
CASSQPGQGYTEAFF
TGTGCCAGCAGCCAACCGGGACAGGGATACACTGAAGCTTTCTTT
>-|TRBJ1-3|TRBV2|-
CASRTVPHSGNTIYF
TGTGCCAGCAGGACAGTTCCTCACTCTGGAAACACCATATATTTT
>-|TRBJ2-1|TRBV5-1|-
CASSLGSYNEQFF
TGCGCCAGCAGTCTCGGCTCCTACAATGAGCAGTTCTTC
>-|TRBJ2-7|TRBV6-5|-
CASSYSSQASYEQYF
TGTGCCAGCAGTTACTCTTCCCAGGCTTCCTACGAGCAGTACTTC
>-|TRBJ1-1|TRBV7-2|-
CASSFGLSTEAFF
TGTGCCAGCAGCTTCGGTCTCTCTACTGAAGCTTTCTTT
>-|TRBJ1-3|TRBV4-1|-
CASSQDLTYSGNTIYF
TGCGCCAGCAGCCAAGATCTAACCTACTCTGGAAACACCATATATTTT
>few|TRBJ2-7|TRBV28|-
CASSFGIYEQYF
TGTGCCAGCAGTTTTGGCATTTACGAGCAGTACTTC